Presented here are 26 T cell receptor beta chains from one specimen sequenced in a study of shared clonotypes between healthy human individuals. Using immunoSEQ multiplex PCR, the repertoire was profiled, and TCRdb retains in-frame clones only, with some absent. This table has around 500,000 clones, over 70% appearing once. The specimen was PBMCs. Receptors originate from a woman in her thirties or forties in good health. Some clones in this sample may be carry-over from other donors' samples.

The chain has TRBV7-3 and TRBJ2-1; TRBD1 aligns across 8 bases. Germline CDR1 and CDR2: SGHTA and FQGTGA. The CDR3 covers 14 residues. V dropped 5 bases and J dropped 6; count of bases not matched to a gene: 6. CDR3 in amino acids: CASSQDRAPNEQFF. As DNA, the CDR3 is TGTGCCAGCAGCCAGGACAGGGCCCCCAATGAGCAGTTCTTC. Full variable domain (remainder filled in from reference TRBV7-3 and TRBJ2-1): GAGVSQTPSNKVTEKGKYVELRCDPISGHTALYWYRQSLGQGPEFLIYFQGTGAADDSGLPNDRFFAVRPEGSVSTLKIQRTERGDSAVYLCASSQDRAPNEQFFGPGTRLTVL.

The chain recombines TRBV29-1 with TRBJ2-7; a possible D gene is TRBD2 (6 bases). CDR1 and CDR2 (germline): SQVTM, ANQGSEA. Trimming cost V 7 bases and J 0 bases, with 13 bases left between them. The CDR3 is 13 residues long. The CDR3 sequence: CSGLDRSSYEQYF. In DNA form, the CDR3 reads TGCAGCGGACTAGACCGTTCCTCCTACGAGCAGTACTTC.

CDR3 sequence reads: CASSLTGGREQYF. The CDR3 nucleotides are TGTGCCAGCAGTCTCACAGGGGGTCGAGAGCAGTACTTC. V and J are TRBV28 and TRBJ2-7; TRBD1 agrees at 8 bases. The CDR3 is 13 residues long. The V segment lost 5 bases and the J segment 7 bases; nucleotides outside the gene matches: 7. Germline V lookup: CDR1 MDHEN, CDR2 SYDVKM.

The sample holds a few counts of this clone. The genes are TRBV2 and TRBJ2-5; D not certain. The DNA matches TRBJ2-7 better at its end, which makes the J call doubtful. This CDR3 contains 12 residues. Germline-derived CDR1 and CDR2 are SNHLY and FYNNEI. The CDR3 nucleotides read TGTGCCAGCAGTTACACAGACTACGAGCAGTACTTC. Translating it yields CASSYTDYEQYF.

The rearrangement uses TRBV5-1 and TRBJ1-4, with 7 bases lining up with TRBD1. Germline values: CDR1 SGHRS, CDR2 YFSETQ. With 4 bases clipped from V and 2 bases from J, the junction kept 2 bases outside the gene matches. CDR3 length equals 14 residues. The CDR3 loop is CASSPGQTNEKLFF. CDR3 in DNA: TGCGCCAGCAGCCCGGGACAGACTAATGAAAAACTGTTTTTT.

The chain recombines TRBV7-8 with TRBJ1-5, with 7 bases aligning to TRBD1. Germline-derived CDR1 and CDR2 are SGHVS and FQNEAQ. Germline trimming cut 6 bases from V and 0 bases from J; bases unmatched to any gene: 11. CDR3 length equals 17 residues. CDR3 sequence: CASSYRDRTYSNQPQHF. The CDR3 DNA reads as TGTGCCAGCAGTTACCGGGACAGAACTTATAGCAATCAGCCCCAGCATTTT.

At least ten counts were recorded for this clone. The chain couples TRBV19 to TRBJ1-4; D may be TRBD1 (5 bases). The CDR3 sequence is 16 residues long. The V and J ends lost 6 bases and 0 bases respectively, with 14 bases between them. Germline V lookup: CDR1 LNHDA, CDR2 SQIVND (reference sequence). Here the CDR3 reads CASSLGRDPTNEKLFF. DNA of the CDR3: TGTGCCAGTAGCCTCGGGCGGGACCCAACTAATGAAAAACTGTTTTTT.

J is TRBJ2-7 and V is TRBV2; D remains ambiguous. The germline V gene has CDR1 SNHLY and CDR2 FYNNEI. Trimming pared 7 bases from V and 5 bases from J, leaving 9 bases between. The CDR3 contains 11 residues. DNA for the CDR3: TGTGCCAGCACGCGTGGAAACGAGCAGTACTTC. This sequence encodes CASTRGNEQYF.

V gene TRBV27 combines with J gene TRBJ2-1; TRBD1 is a possible D gene (6 bases). Germline V lookup: CDR1 MNHEY, CDR2 SMNVEV (reference sequence). The CDR3 is 13 residues long. V was pared by 4 bases and J by 12 bases, with 16 bases between. In nucleotides, the CDR3 is TGTGCCAGCAGTTGGAGGCAGGGGCTGGCGCAGTTCTTC. It encodes CASSWRQGLAQFF.

As for this clone: Other DNA sequences in the same sample also yield this CDR3. V is TRBV5-1 and J is TRBJ2-7, with unresolved D. Germline CDR1 reads SGHRS; CDR2 reads YFSETQ. V gave up 0 bases and J gave up 4 bases, with 11 bases separating them. The CDR3 has 14 residues. CDR3 sequence reads: CASSLVPGSYEQYF. The DNA of the CDR3 is TGCGCCAGCAGCTTGGTTCCAGGCTCTTACGAGCAGTACTTC. Variable domain in full (rest from reference TRBV5-1 and TRBJ2-7): KAGVTQTPRYLIKTRGQQVTLSCSPISGHRSVSWYQQTPGQGLQFLFEYFSETQRNKGNFPGRFSGRQFSNSRSEMNVSTLELGDSALYLCASSLVPGSYEQYFGPGTRLTVT.

About this clone itself: The same CDR3 is also encoded by other DNA sequences in this sample. This chain joins TRBV5-4 and TRBJ1-2; a possible D gene is TRBD1 (5 bases). V shed 0 bases and J shed 2 bases, with 5 bases lying between them. This CDR3 spans 13 amino acids. The germline CDR1 and CDR2 sequences are SGHNT and YYREEE (reference sequence). CDR3 bases: TGTGCCAGCAGCTTGGACAGGAACTATGGCTACACCTTC. Residues: CASSLDRNYGYTF.

The rearrangement uses TRBV7-9 and TRBJ2-7, with D unclear. Trimming removed 5 bases from V and 0 bases from J, with 8 bases in between. Germline CDR1 is SEHNR and CDR2 is FQNEAQ (reference sequence). CDR3 length equals 13 residues. CDR3 nucleotide sequence: TGTGCCAGCAGCCCCAAGGGCTCCTACGAGCAGTACTTC. Protein: CASSPKGSYEQYF.

On this clone itself: Since a far larger clone is one base different, this is likely a read error. The identical CDR3 is also encoded by other nucleotide sequences in the sample. The V gene is TRBV28, the J gene TRBJ2-5; 9 bases are a match to TRBD2. Judging by the DNA end, TRBJ2-7 fits better; the J call may be wrong. CDR1 MDHEN and CDR2 SYDVKM come from the germline V gene. The CDR3 sequence is 15 residues long. The CDR3 bases are TGTGCCAGCACAATAGCGGGAGTTGGATCCTACGAGCAGTACTTC. Residues: CASTIAGVGSYEQYF.

The V gene is TRBV4-1, the J gene TRBJ2-6; TRBD2 is a possible D gene (5 bases). CDR1 and CDR2 (germline): MGHRA, YSYEKL. There are 16 residues in the CDR3. Deletions cut 0 bases from V and 2 bases from J, with 8 bases between. CDR3 loop: CASSQDHGTGANVLTF. The CDR3 nucleotides read TGCGCCAGCAGCCAAGATCACGGGACTGGGGCCAACGTCCTGACTTTC.

This chain connects TRBV7-8 to TRBJ2-7; D may be TRBD2 (6 bases). Trimming took 5 bases from V and 9 from J, leaving 17 bases between them. CDR1 and CDR2 (germline): SGHVS, FQNEAQ. CDR3 length equals 13 residues. The CDR3 DNA reads TGTGCCAGCAGCCGGGACGGGGGTCTGTGGCAGTACTTC. Its translation: CASSRDGGLWQYF. Drawing the rest from reference TRBV7-8 and TRBJ2-7, the complete variable domain is GAGVSQSPRYKVAKRGQDVALRCDPISGHVSLFWYQQALGQGPEFLTYFQNEAQLDKSGLPSDRFFAERPEGSVSTLKIQRTQQEDSAVYLCASSRDGGLWQYFGPGTRLTVT.

The V call is TRBV6-1, the J call TRBJ1-2; no clear D. V gave up 6 bases and J gave up 3 bases, with 5 bases separating them. CDR1 and CDR2 from the germline V gene are MNHNS and SASEGT. This CDR3 contains 11 residues. DNA of the CDR3: TGTGCCAGCAGGAGTTACTATGGCTACACCTTC. Residues: CASRSYYGYTF.

The chain combines TRBV5-1 with TRBJ2-1; 12 nucleotides line up with TRBD2. Germline assignment: CDR1 SGHRS and CDR2 YFSETQ. The junction had 12 bases not matched to a gene; V was cut back by 4 bases and J by 10 bases. The CDR3 contains 16 residues. The CDR3 DNA reads as TGCGCCAGCAGCATAGGACTAGCGGGGCCCCGGGGGGAGCAGTTCTTC. This encodes CASSIGLAGPRGEQFF.

The chain links TRBV6-6 to TRBJ1-4, with 7 bases that match TRBD1. Trimming cost V 8 bases and J 6 bases; bases outside gene matches: 12. The CDR3 loop spans 15 amino acids. Germline V gene lookup returns CDR1 MNHNY and CDR2 SVGAGI (reference sequence). CDR3 DNA sequence: TGTGCCAGCGGAAACAGGGGCAGGGGATATGAAAAACTGTTTTTT. This translates into CASGNRGRGYEKLFF.

The chain joins TRBV28 to TRBJ2-2, with D tentatively TRBD1 (5 bases). CDR1 is MDHEN, CDR2 SYDVKM, per germline. This CDR3 is built from 12 residues. With 6 bases removed from V and 9 bases from J, the gap between germline ends came to 11 bases. CDR3 region: CASRSQGRELFF. As DNA, the CDR3 is TGTGCCAGCAGATCGCAGGGTAGGGAGCTGTTTTTT.

The chain links TRBV2 to TRBJ2-5; 8 positions agree with TRBD1. CDR1 is SNHLY and CDR2 is FYNNEI in the germline V gene. The trim removed 5 bases at V and 5 bases at J, leaving 10 bases unmatched. The CDR3 extends over 15 amino acids. The DNA for the CDR3 is TGTGCCAGCAGTAAAGGACAGGGTGTCCGGGAGACCCAGTACTTC. It encodes CASSKGQGVRETQYF. The whole variable domain, remainder taken from reference TRBV2 and TRBJ2-5, is EPEVTQTPSHQVTQMGQEVILRCVPISNHLYFYWYRQILGQKVEFLVSFYNNEISEKSEIFDDQFSVERPDGSNFTLKIRSTKLEDSAMYFCASSKGQGVRETQYFGPGTRLLVL.

As regards this clone: A far larger clone lies a single base away; this is likely a read error. This chain uses TRBV5-1 with TRBJ2-2, with TRBD1 identical over 11 bases. This CDR3 is 16 amino acids long. Germline V lookup: CDR1 SGHRS, CDR2 YFSETQ. The CDR3 loop reads CASSLGTGGGTVELFF. CDR3 in DNA: TGCGCCAGCAGCTTGGGGACAGGGGGCGGCACCGTGGAGCTGTTTTTT.

Points on this clone: This likely came from a read error, as a far larger clone is one base away. This sample also contains other DNA sequences that code for the same CDR3. The chain recombines TRBV7-9 with TRBJ1-3; no clear D. Germline CDR1 and CDR2: SEHNR and FQNEAQ (reference sequence). The CDR3 has 16 residues. In DNA form, the CDR3 reads TGTGCCAGCAGCTTACTTGCCGGGCGGACTGGAAACACCATATATTTC. Translation gives CASSLLAGRTGNTIYF.

In DNA, the CDR3 is TGTGCCAGCAGCTTATTGAATTACGAGCAGTACTTC. It is translated as CASSLLNYEQYF. This rearrangement joins TRBV7-2 to TRBJ2-7; D is unclear. V lost 2 bases to trimming and J lost 4 bases, with 6 bases between them. Germline V gives CDR1 SGHTA, CDR2 FQGNSA. The CDR3 consists of 12 residues.

The rearrangement links TRBV27 to TRBJ1-5, with D maybe TRBD1 (6 bases). V lost 0 bases and J lost 0, with 15 bases in between. The CDR3 has 18 amino acids. Germline CDR1 reads MNHEY; CDR2 reads SMNVEV (reference sequence). CDR3 sequence (DNA): TGTGCCAGCAGTTTATCCGGGGGCCTACAAAATAGCAATCAGCCCCAGCATTTT. Translated: CASSLSGGLQNSNQPQHF.

The chain employs TRBV19 and TRBJ1-1, with 9 positions matching TRBD1. CDR1 is LNHDA and CDR2 is SQIVND in the germline V gene (reference sequence). The CDR3 length is 14 residues. V lost 3 bases to trimming and J lost 6 bases; unmatched junction nucleotides: 5. The CDR3 nucleotides are TGTGCCAGTAGTATGGGACAGGGAGGGGCTGAAGCTTTCTTT. This gives the protein CASSMGQGGAEAFF.

J is TRBJ2-2 and V is TRBV28; possibly TRBD2 for D (6 bases). This CDR3 contains 15 residues. V lost 6 bases and J 1 base, leaving 12 bases between the germline ends. Germline V CDR1 and CDR2: MDHEN, SYDVKM. The CDR3: CASRGRRGNTGELFF. The CDR3 DNA reads TGTGCCAGCAGGGGGCGGAGGGGGAACACCGGGGAGCTGTTTTTT.